These T cell receptor beta chains were read from a single sample in a study of shared clonotypes between healthy human individuals. TCRdb's table, derived via immunoSEQ multiplex PCR, lists solely in-frame clones and lacks some. In the table there are approximately 1.5 million clones, 97% to 99% of which are singletons. Material for sequencing was naive CD4+ T cells sorted from blood. These receptors were obtained from a man aged 25 to 40 in good health. Each CDR3 is given without its conserved first and last residue. The order of the fields is J gene, V gene, CDR3 protein.

j_gene: TRBJ2-1; v_gene: TRBV7-7; CDR3aa: ASSPLAGGSEQF
j_gene: TRBJ2-2; v_gene: TRBV11-2; CDR3aa: ASSSTFIGNTGELF
j_gene: TRBJ1-2; v_gene: TRBV28; CDR3aa: ASRNTGDYGYT
j_gene: TRBJ2-4; v_gene: TRBV7-9; CDR3aa: ASSPGTVNIQY
j_gene: TRBJ2-7; v_gene: TRBV27; CDR3aa: ASSLRARLVQY
j_gene: TRBJ2-1; v_gene: TRBV6-5; CDR3aa: ASSYSALTFNEQF
j_gene: TRBJ2-6; v_gene: TRBV15; CDR3aa: ATSRGRGLGANVLT
j_gene: TRBJ2-3; v_gene: TRBV11-3; CDR3aa: ASSSGGGKQY
j_gene: TRBJ2-5; v_gene: TRBV4-3; CDR3aa: ASSQECWTQY
j_gene: TRBJ2-2; v_gene: TRBV18; CDR3aa: ASSPGLAGVTGELF
j_gene: TRBJ2-5; v_gene: TRBV5-1; CDR3aa: ASSFRGGEETQY
j_gene: TRBJ1-3; v_gene: TRBV7-9; CDR3aa: ASRTTTTGGLAGNTIY
j_gene: TRBJ2-3; v_gene: TRBV2; CDR3aa: ASSELVAGASTDTQY
j_gene: TRBJ2-3; v_gene: TRBV29-1; CDR3aa: STSDRAATDTQY
j_gene: TRBJ2-1; v_gene: TRBV7-2; CDR3aa: ASSAGPGNEQF
j_gene: TRBJ1-2; v_gene: TRBV18; CDR3aa: ASSRDPGQIDGYT
j_gene: TRBJ2-5; v_gene: TRBV7-2; CDR3aa: ASSLAGAHGETQY
j_gene: TRBJ1-5; v_gene: TRBV18; CDR3aa: ASSPGMGSLPNQPQH
j_gene: TRBJ2-3; v_gene: TRBV7-8; CDR3aa: ASSLVGLAGVSTDTQY
j_gene: TRBJ1-5; v_gene: TRBV28; CDR3aa: ASSFGGMFRQPQH
j_gene: TRBJ1-1; v_gene: TRBV15; CDR3aa: ATSRGGWRVGTEAF
j_gene: TRBJ2-1; v_gene: TRBV7-9; CDR3aa: ASSLVRHNEQF
j_gene: TRBJ2-3; v_gene: TRBV27; CDR3aa: ASSTMGGSVDTQY
j_gene: TRBJ2-7; v_gene: TRBV11-3; CDR3aa: EARLELGSYEQY
j_gene: TRBJ2-3; v_gene: TRBV15; CDR3aa: ATSRAITHAGTTDTQY
j_gene: TRBJ1-1; v_gene: TRBV7-7; CDR3aa: ASSPLGRLTDTEAF
j_gene: TRBJ1-2; v_gene: TRBV11-2; CDR3aa: ASSLDVAVNYGYT
j_gene: TRBJ2-2; v_gene: TRBV30; CDR3aa: AWSSTRRGTGELF
j_gene: TRBJ1-1; v_gene: TRBV5-1; CDR3aa: ASSSPRTGNTEAF
j_gene: TRBJ2-1; v_gene: TRBV7-2; CDR3aa: ASSLISLLSSYNEQF
j_gene: TRBJ2-5; v_gene: TRBV2; CDR3aa: ASTLSRQETQY
j_gene: TRBJ2-2; v_gene: TRBV7-3; CDR3aa: ASSVSGRAFGGELF
j_gene: TRBJ2-1; v_gene: TRBV11-2; CDR3aa: ASSFGLAGNNEQF
j_gene: TRBJ2-5; v_gene: TRBV5-1; CDR3aa: ASSTELAGPGETQY
j_gene: TRBJ1-1; v_gene: TRBV11-3; CDR3aa: ASSFAGVNTEAF
j_gene: TRBJ2-1; v_gene: TRBV6-4; CDR3aa: ASSVFASGNRLLDNEQF